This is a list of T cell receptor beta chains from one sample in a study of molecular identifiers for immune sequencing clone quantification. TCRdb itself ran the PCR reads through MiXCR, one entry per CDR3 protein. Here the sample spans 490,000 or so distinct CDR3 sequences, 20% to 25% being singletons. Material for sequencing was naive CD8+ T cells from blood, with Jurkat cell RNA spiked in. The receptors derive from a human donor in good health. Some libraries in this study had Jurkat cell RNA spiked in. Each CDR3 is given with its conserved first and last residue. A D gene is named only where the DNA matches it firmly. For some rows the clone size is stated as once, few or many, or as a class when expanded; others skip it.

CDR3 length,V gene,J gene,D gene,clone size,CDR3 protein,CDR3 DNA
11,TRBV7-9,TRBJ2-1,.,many,CASSPGPEQFF,TGTGCCAGCAGCCCAGGGCCTGAGCAGTTCTTC
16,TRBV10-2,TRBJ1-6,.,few,CASTAAPSSYNSPLHF,TGCGCCAGCACAGCAGCTCCGAGCTCCTATAATTCACCCCTCCACTTT
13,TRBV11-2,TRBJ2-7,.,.,CASSFRRAYEQYF,TGTGCCAGCAGCTTTAGGAGGGCTTACGAGCAGTACTTC
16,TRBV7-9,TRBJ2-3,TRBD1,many,CASSFVRDRPPDTQYF,TGTGCCAGCAGCTTCGTCCGGGACAGGCCCCCAGATACGCAGTATTTT
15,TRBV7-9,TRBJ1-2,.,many,CASSLRTGPDYGYTF,TGTGCCAGCAGCTTACGAACAGGGCCGGACTATGGCTACACCTTC
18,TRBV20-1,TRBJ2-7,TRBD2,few,CSARPRGLAGGPSYEQYF,TGCAGTGCTAGACCTAGGGGACTAGCGGGGGGGCCCTCCTACGAGCAGTACTTC
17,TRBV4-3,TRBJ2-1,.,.,CASSQVLGDRFNNEQFF,TGCGCCAGCAGCCAAGTTCTAGGAGATAGGTTCAACAATGAGCAGTTCTTC
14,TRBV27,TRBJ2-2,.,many,CASSSDRNTGELFF,TGTGCCAGCAGCTCGGACAGAAACACCGGGGAGCTGTTTTTT
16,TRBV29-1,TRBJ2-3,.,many,CSVDQDYLSGTDTQYF,TGCAGCGTTGATCAGGATTACCTTTCGGGCACAGATACGCAGTATTTT
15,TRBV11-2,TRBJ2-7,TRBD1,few,CASSLAQGAIEEQYF,TGTGCCAGCAGCTTAGCCCAGGGGGCTATCGAAGAGCAGTACTTC
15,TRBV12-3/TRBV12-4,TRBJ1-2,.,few,CASRDLGLALDGYTF,TGTGCCAGCAGAGACTTGGGCTTGGCGTTGGATGGCTACACCTTC
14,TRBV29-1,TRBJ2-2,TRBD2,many,CSVGLAGPTGELFF,TGCAGCGTTGGACTAGCGGGTCCGACCGGGGAGCTGTTTTTT
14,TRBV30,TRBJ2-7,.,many,CAWSDVFQEGEQYF,TGTGCCTGGAGTGATGTTTTCCAGGAGGGTGAGCAGTACTTC
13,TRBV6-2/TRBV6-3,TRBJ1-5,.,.,CASASYGNQPQHF,TGTGCCAGCGCGTCCTATGGCAATCAGCCCCAGCATTTT
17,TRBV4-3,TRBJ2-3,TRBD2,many,CASSQEIAGASTDTQYF,TGCGCCAGCAGCCAAGAGATAGCGGGGGCCAGCACAGATACGCAGTATTTT
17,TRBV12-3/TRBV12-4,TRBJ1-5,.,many,CASSPEWAGNSNQPQHF,TGTGCCAGCAGCCCCGAGTGGGCCGGGAATAGCAATCAGCCCCAGCATTTT
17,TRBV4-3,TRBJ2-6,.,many,CASSQDRRESGANVLTF,TGCGCCAGCAGCCAAGACAGAAGGGAATCTGGGGCCAACGTCCTGACTTTC
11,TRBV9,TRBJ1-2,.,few,CATWGGGGYTF,TGTGCCACTTGGGGGGGCGGAGGCTACACCTTC
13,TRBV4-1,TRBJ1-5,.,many,CASSQVLNQPQHF,TGCGCCAGCAGCCAAGTCTTGAATCAGCCCCAGCATTTT
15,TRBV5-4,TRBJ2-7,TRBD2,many,CASSSSSGSSYEQYF,TGTGCCAGCAGCTCCTCTAGCGGGAGCTCCTACGAGCAGTACTTC
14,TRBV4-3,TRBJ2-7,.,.,CANSQGVTSYEQYF,TGCGCCAACAGCCAAGGGGTCACCTCCTACGAGCAGTACTTC
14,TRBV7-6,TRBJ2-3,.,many,CASERWGPQDTQYF,TGTGCCAGCGAAAGGTGGGGGCCACAAGATACGCAGTATTTT
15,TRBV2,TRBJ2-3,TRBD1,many,CASSEAGQGTDTQYF,TGTGCCAGCAGTGAAGCGGGACAGGGTACAGATACGCAGTATTTT
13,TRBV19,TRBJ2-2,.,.,CASSGWGIGELFF,TGTGCCAGTAGCGGATGGGGGATCGGGGAGCTGTTTTTT
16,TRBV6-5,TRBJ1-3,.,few,CASTTTVGLAGNTIYF,TGTGCCAGCACCACTACAGTTGGGCTAGCTGGAAACACCATATATTTT
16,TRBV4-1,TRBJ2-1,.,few,CASSPSLPGGQNEQFF,TGCGCCAGCAGCCCCTCTCTTCCCGGAGGGCAGAATGAGCAGTTCTTC
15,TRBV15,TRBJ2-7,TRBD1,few,CATSRNRGLSYEQYF,TGTGCCACCAGCAGAAACAGGGGGCTCTCCTACGAGCAGTACTTC
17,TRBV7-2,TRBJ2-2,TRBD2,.,CASSFSIRGENTGELFF,TGTGCCAGCAGCTTCAGTATACGGGGGGAGAACACCGGGGAGCTGTTTTTT
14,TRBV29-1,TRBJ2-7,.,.,CGVEDGGGLYEQYF,TGCGGCGTTGAAGATGGAGGGGGGCTGTACGAGCAGTACTTC
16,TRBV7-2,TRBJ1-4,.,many,CASSTEAGALNEKLFF,TGTGCCAGCAGCACAGAGGCAGGGGCCCTAAATGAAAAACTGTTTTTT
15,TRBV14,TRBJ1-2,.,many,CASSQTTGLRYGYTF,TGTGCCAGCAGCCAAACAACAGGTCTGCGGTATGGCTACACCTTC
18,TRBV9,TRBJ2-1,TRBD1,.,CASSGRGSRTGDFNEQFF,TGTGCCAGCAGCGGAAGAGGAAGCAGGACAGGGGATTTCAATGAGCAGTTCTTC
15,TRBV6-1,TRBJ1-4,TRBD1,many,CASRADRGDNEKLFF,TGTGCCAGCAGGGCGGACAGGGGGGATAATGAAAAACTGTTTTTT
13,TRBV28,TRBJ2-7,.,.,CASSPGAGREQYF,TGTGCCAGCAGTCCCGGGGCAGGGCGCGAGCAGTACTTC
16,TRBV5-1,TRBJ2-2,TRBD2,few,CASSLEPSGNTGELFF,TGCGCCAGCAGCTTGGAGCCTAGCGGAAATACCGGGGAGCTGTTTTTT
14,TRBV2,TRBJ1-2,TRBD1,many,CASSAGQLNYGYTF,TGTGCCAGCAGTGCGGGACAGCTCAACTATGGCTACACCTTC
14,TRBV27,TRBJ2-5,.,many,CATQPIASVETQYF,TGTGCCACCCAACCCATTGCAAGTGTTGAGACCCAGTACTTC
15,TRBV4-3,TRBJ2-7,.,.,CASSQLTGTPHEQYF,TGCGCCAGCAGCCAGTTGACAGGCACCCCCCACGAGCAGTACTTC
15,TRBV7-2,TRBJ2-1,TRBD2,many,CASSWGGTIVNEQFF,TGTGCCAGCAGCTGGGGGGGGACTATAGTCAATGAGCAGTTCTTC
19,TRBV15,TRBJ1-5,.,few,CATSRDYVARTESNQPQHF,TGTGCCACCAGCAGAGATTATGTGGCAAGGACAGAAAGCAATCAGCCCCAGCATTTT
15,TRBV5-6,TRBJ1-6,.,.,CASSLVAGAASPLHF,TGTGCCAGCAGCTTGGTAGCAGGGGCGGCTTCACCCCTCCACTTT
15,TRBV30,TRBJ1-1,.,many,CAWSAMTVKGTEAFF,TGTGCCTGGAGTGCCATGACAGTGAAGGGGACTGAAGCTTTCTTT
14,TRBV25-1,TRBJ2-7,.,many,CASRGGDRSYEQYF,TGTGCCAGCAGGGGGGGGGACAGGAGTTACGAGCAGTACTTC
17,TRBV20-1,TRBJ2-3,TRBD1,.,CSARENRGRFLTDTQYF,TGCAGTGCTAGAGAAAACAGGGGCCGCTTCCTCACAGATACGCAGTATTTT
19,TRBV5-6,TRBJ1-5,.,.,CASSPHAGANVVGNQPQHF,TGTGCCAGCAGCCCCCACGCAGGGGCGAACGTTGTTGGCAATCAGCCCCAGCATTTT
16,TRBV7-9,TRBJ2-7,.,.,CASSAVTGPATYEQYF,TGTGCCAGCAGCGCGGTCACAGGGCCCGCCACCTACGAGCAGTACTTC
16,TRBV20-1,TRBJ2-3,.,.,CSARDYAGARGDTQYF,TGCAGTGCTAGAGATTACGCGGGCGCACGGGGAGATACGCAGTATTTT
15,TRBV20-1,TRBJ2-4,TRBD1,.,CSAHKRTGGLGIQYF,TGCAGTGCTCATAAAAGGACAGGGGGCTTGGGGATTCAGTACTTC
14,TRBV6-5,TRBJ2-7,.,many,CASSLEDSSYEQYF,TGTGCCAGCAGTTTGGAGGACAGCTCCTACGAGCAGTACTTC
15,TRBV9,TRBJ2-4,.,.,CASSVSGASKNIQYF,TGTGCCAGCAGCGTGTCAGGGGCCTCCAAAAACATTCAGTACTTC
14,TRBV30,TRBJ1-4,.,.,CAWSWGGLGEKLFF,TGTGCCTGGAGTTGGGGGGGCCTTGGTGAAAAACTGTTTTTT
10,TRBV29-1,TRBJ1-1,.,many,CSIVWGEAFF,TGCAGCATTGTATGGGGTGAAGCTTTCTTT
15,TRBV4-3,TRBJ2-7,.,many,CASSPETGYLHEQYF,TGCGCCAGCAGTCCCGAAACAGGGTATCTTCACGAGCAGTACTTC
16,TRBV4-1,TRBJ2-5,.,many,CASSQVRQSLQETQYF,TGCGCCAGCAGCCAAGTGAGGCAGAGCCTCCAAGAGACCCAGTACTTC
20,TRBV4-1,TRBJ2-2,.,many,CASSLLVPGQGMYHTGELFF,TGCGCCAGCAGCCTCCTCGTACCGGGGCAGGGGATGTATCACACCGGGGAGCTGTTTTTT
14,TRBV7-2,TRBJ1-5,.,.,CASGLGEGRQPQHF,TGTGCCAGCGGCTTAGGGGAAGGACGTCAGCCCCAGCATTTT
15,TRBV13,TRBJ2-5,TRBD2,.,CASSLFHTSGASRYF,TGTGCCAGCAGCTTATTTCATACTAGCGGGGCGTCCCGGTACTTC
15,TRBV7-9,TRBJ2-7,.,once,CASGTGLGVEYEQYF,TGTGCCAGCGGGACGGGACTGGGAGTAGAGTACGAGCAGTACTTC
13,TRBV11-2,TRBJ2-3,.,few,CASSPGVPDTQYF,TGTGCCAGCAGCCCAGGGGTCCCAGATACGCAGTATTTT